This entry describes one TCR beta chain. What this receptor recognizes is not known. Base-call qualities are not available, and no considerably larger clone is one nucleotide away. The CDR3 regions of human TCRbeta chains were analyzed by immunosequencing. As for the original processing: Repertoire TCRs were checked for matches against a reference library of SARS-CoV-2-specific TCRs that had been generated using the MIRA antigen-specificity platform. Breadth was defined as the fraction of unique TCRs that were SARS-CoV-2-associated, and depth was defined as the fraction of total T cells that were SARS-CoV-2-associated. Each spike-specific TCR was assigned to its reactive spike region and to a CD4 or CD8 class using the MIRA data. Log10-transformed breadth and depth values were compared by one-way ANOVA with Sidak's multiple comparisons tests. As stored in TCRdb, this immuneACCESS dataset retains in-frame rearrangements with V and J assigned. A fraction of the clones does not appear; measured against another copy, unresolved V genes explain less than half of the discrepancy, and the remainder lacks a known reason. Clone size and V and J calls were adopted from that table, with D and trimming inferred from the DNA. The sample profile shows 170,000 or so clones; roughly nine tenths of them were found once. The leading ten clones occupy roughly 3.1% of the sample.

The time point label on this specimen signifies: baseline before first vaccination. Samples from vaccinated people were obtained from the UK trials COV001 and COV002, which included a single-blind randomized controlled phase 2/3 trial of AZD1222 (ChAdOx1 nCoV-19) in healthy adults. For TCRbeta chain sequencing, PBMC samples from trial participants were taken at day 0 and at day 28 after the second dose. This record belongs to a study of T cell responses to AZD1222 COVID-19 vaccine (dated by TCRdb to the early 2020s). Study-level background: AZD1222 recipients with second doses at about 4 weeks or about 12 weeks were pooled, because spike-specific TCR depth and breadth did not differ between schedules. TCR sequencing covered over 230 trial participants: approximately 200 given two doses of AZD1222 and approximately 25 given two doses of MenACWY control vaccine. Trial participants were enrolled by age into 18-55, 56-69 and 70-plus year subgroups, with roughly 160, 29 and 62 TCR-sequenced participants respectively.

The paper as a whole reports these results and caveats: Participants were mostly white British, with more females than males. The authors suggested clonal diversity may have been underestimated. The vaccine-associated CD4 TCRs covered the entire spike protein, and the dominant responses fell in regions 160-218 and 743-854. The 56-69-year group was small, and its depth increase did not reach significance, likely because of low power. Nearly half of unique spike-specific TCRs reportedly recognized epitopes outside regions mutated in the B.1.351 and B.1.1.7 variants. After two AZD1222 doses, both the breadth and the depth of spike-specific TCRs were significantly higher than at day 0 and than in MenACWY recipients. Only 5 to 7 AZD1222 recipients were SARS-CoV-2 seropositive at baseline, limiting conclusions about previously exposed vaccinees. Because no day 14 peak-response samples were available, repertoires were characterized only after the peak T cell response.

The sample in question was peripheral blood, obtained on day 0 of AZD1222 vaccination. This clonotype was obtained from an adult in good health.

The DNA sequence is given as TGCGCCAGCAGCCAGGGACCTGTAGAGACCCAGTACTTC. It is translated as CASSQGPVETQYF. This receptor chain uses TRBV4-1 and TRBJ2-5; the D assignment is uncertain and may be TRBD1 or TRBD2, with 5 bases supporting each. CDR1 MGHRA and CDR2 YSYEKL were looked up in the germline V gene. The CDR3 goes from the cysteine to the phenylalanine over 13 residues. The only DNA kept is the CDR3, 39 bases in frame from the first base. V gives up 3 bases and J gives up 4 bases, and the segment between their germline ends measures 9 bases.